This T cell receptor (beta chain) was identified in a study of CD8 T cells in ankylosing spondylitis. Study-wide results and limits: Made up of under 10 highly homologous variants, a TCR beta motif appeared characteristic of ankylosing spondylitis blood. Reports say disease-linked clones showed up significantly more in matched ankylosing spondylitis synovial fluid. CD8+ by phenotype, disease-linked clones were relatively rare in peripheral blood.

As for this clonotype: What it recognizes is unknown.

Trimming cost V 2 bases and J 0 bases, with 14 bases left between them. CDR3 size: 16 residues. CDR1 and CDR2 from the germline V gene are MNHEY and SVGAGI. TCRdb used MiXCR to reprocess the 5' RACE reads, holding one entry per CDR3 protein. The sample holds about 390,000 distinct CDR3 sequences, approximately 20% seen once. The gene calls are TRBV6-5 and TRBJ2-7; tentatively, D is TRBD2 (5 bases). The TCR was taken from a male donor with ankylosing spondylitis. The specimen sequenced was blood, either unsorted or a sorted T cell fraction (not recorded which). The CDR3 region has the DNA TGTGCCAGCAGTTACCATGAAGCGGAGAGCTCCTACGAGCAGTACTTC. Protein product: CASSYHEAESSYEQYF.